These T cell receptor beta chains were read from a single sample in a study of blood T cell repertoires in COVID-19. Libraries were prepared by immunoSEQ multiplex PCR; TCRdb keeps only in-frame clonotypes and omits some of them. The repertoire holds tens of thousands of clones, with roughly 89% as singletons. Sequencing input: peripheral blood. Receptor source: a woman aged 80 or older with acute or convalescent COVID-19. Each CDR3 is given with its conserved first and last residue. Fields, in order: V gene, clone size, J gene, D gene, CDR3 DNA, CDR3 protein. The D gene is left open where the match is weak. Size is stated for part of the rows, as once, few or many counts, or as a class when the clone is expanded.

>TRBV3-1/TRBV3-2|.|TRBJ1-2|TRBD1
TGTGCCAGCAGCCCGACAGGGGGGCGGGACTATGGCTACACCTTC
CASSPTGGRDYGYTF
>TRBV2|.|TRBJ1-1|.
TGTGCCAGCACCTCAGGGGTCGCGGAGAACACTGAAGCTTTCTTT
CASTSGVAENTEAFF
>TRBV7-2|.|TRBJ1-5|.
TGTGCCAGCAGCCCAGAGGCGACTGCCAATCAGCCCCAGCATTTT
CASSPEATANQPQHF
>TRBV27|.|TRBJ1-5|TRBD1
TGTGCCAGCAGAGCCACAGGGGTCTATAGCAATCAGCCCCAGCATTTT
CASRATGVYSNQPQHF
>TRBV5-5|.|TRBJ1-1|.
TGTGCCAGCAGCTTAATGGGGACATTTGGCACTGAAGCTTTCTTT
CASSLMGTFGTEAFF
>TRBV29-1|.|TRBJ2-1|.
TGCAGCGTTGGTAGGAGCAATGAGCAGTTCTTC
CSVGRSNEQFF
>TRBV9|few|TRBJ1-3|.
TGTGCCAGCAGCGCCGGATCGGACAGACGAAACACCATATATTTT
CASSAGSDRRNTIYF
>TRBV12-3/TRBV12-4|.|TRBJ1-2|TRBD1
TGTGCCAGCAGTTTTCCGGGACAGCATGGCTACACCTTC
CASSFPGQHGYTF
>TRBV4-1|.|TRBJ2-3|.
TGCGCCAGCAGCCAAACCGGGACTCGCACAGATACGCAGTATTTT
CASSQTGTRTDTQYF
>TRBV7-2|once|TRBJ2-5|.
TGTGCCAGCAGCCCGGGATTGAGAGAGACCCAGTACTTC
CASSPGLRETQYF
>TRBV4-1|.|TRBJ1-4|TRBD1
TGCGCCAGCAGCCAAGATGGGACAGGGGAGGAAAAACTGTTTTTT
CASSQDGTGEEKLFF
>TRBV28|.|TRBJ2-3|TRBD2
TGTGCCAGCAGAAGCGGGGCGAAGGGGGATACGCAGTATTTT
CASRSGAKGDTQYF
>TRBV3-1/TRBV3-2|few|TRBJ1-1|TRBD1
TGTGCCAGCAGAAAACGGACAGGGGTGAACACTGAAGCTTTCTTT
CASRKRTGVNTEAFF
>TRBV5-1|.|TRBJ1-2|.
TGCGCCAGCAGCTTGGAGGGGATCAACTATGGCTACACCTTC
CASSLEGINYGYTF
>TRBV18|.|TRBJ2-7|.
TGTGCCAGCTCACCACTCGGACAGCGAAGCTCCTACGAGCAGTACTTC
CASSPLGQRSSYEQYF
>TRBV9|few|TRBJ2-1|TRBD2
TGTGCCAGCAGCCCCCTGGGGCTAGCGGGACAAAATGAGCAGTTCTTC
CASSPLGLAGQNEQFF
>TRBV2|.|TRBJ2-1|TRBD2
TGTGCCAGCAGCCTCCTAGCGGGGGTGTCCTACAATGAGCAGTTCTTC
CASSLLAGVSYNEQFF
>TRBV5-1|.|TRBJ2-3|.
TGCGCCAGCAGCTTCCCACAGACCACAGATACGCAGTATTTT
CASSFPQTTDTQYF
>TRBV14|.|TRBJ2-1|.
TGTGCCACCCCCAAACCGGGGGAGGACAGGTCGTACAATGAGCAGTTCTTC
CATPKPGEDRSYNEQFF
>TRBV5-1|.|TRBJ1-2|.
TGCGCCAGCAGCTGGGAGTCCCTAAGTAATCGGGATGGCTACACCTTC
CASSWESLSNRDGYTF
>TRBV30|.|TRBJ2-5|.
TGTGCCTGGAGTGTGGGAGGTAGAGAGACCCAGTACTTC
CAWSVGGRETQYF
>TRBV27|.|TRBJ1-4|.
TGTGCCAGCAGTTCTTTGTTGGGGCAGAACTCACGTAATGAAAAACTGTTTTTT
CASSSLLGQNSRNEKLFF
>TRBV9|.|TRBJ2-2|.
TGTGCCAGCAGCGTAGGCCCCCGGCAGGGGCTAGTGGCGAACACCGGGGAGCTGTTTTTT
CASSVGPRQGLVANTGELFF
>TRBV3-1/TRBV3-2|.|TRBJ1-2|TRBD1
TGTGCCAGCAGCCGAGGACAGGGTTATGGCTACACCTTC
CASSRGQGYGYTF
>TRBV5-4|.|TRBJ1-1|.
TGTGCCAGCAGCTTGGACCTAAACACTGAAGCTTTCTTT
CASSLDLNTEAFF
>TRBV5-1|.|TRBJ2-4|.
TGCGCCAGCAGCTCCGGTGGACTTACCGTAGTGGACATTCAGTACTTC
CASSSGGLTVVDIQYF
>TRBV18|.|TRBJ2-1|.
TGTGCCAGCTCACTCCCCCGCGTGGGAGACTCGCCCTACAATGAGCAGTTCTTC
CASSLPRVGDSPYNEQFF
>TRBV19|few|TRBJ2-7|.
TGTGCCAGTAGTCGCCTAGGGACACCCTACGAGCAGTACTTC
CASSRLGTPYEQYF
>TRBV2|.|TRBJ1-4|.
TGTGCCAGCAGGAAAACATTCATGACGGGAAATGAAAAACTGTTTTTT
CASRKTFMTGNEKLFF
>TRBV6-1|.|TRBJ2-1|.
TGTGCCAGCAGTGAAGCGGATCCACCGGGGTCCTACAATGAGCAGTTCTTC
CASSEADPPGSYNEQFF
>TRBV27|.|TRBJ2-7|TRBD1
TGTGCCAGCAGTTTATTTGGGACAGAATACTACGAGCAGTACTTC
CASSLFGTEYYEQYF
>TRBV5-1|.|TRBJ1-3|.
TGCGCCAGCAGCTTGGCGCCGGGCTCTGGAAACACCATATATTTT
CASSLAPGSGNTIYF
>TRBV10-3|.|TRBJ1-2|.
TGTGCCATCAGTGCCGAATCAGGGCTCTATGGCTACACCTTC
CAISAESGLYGYTF
>TRBV7-8|.|TRBJ1-1|.
TGTGCCAGCAGCTTACAGGGATTCTCTGAAGCTTTCTTT
CASSLQGFSEAFF
>TRBV28|.|TRBJ2-3|.
TGTGCCAGCAGTTTCGGAGGTACAGATACGCAGTATTTT
CASSFGGTDTQYF
>TRBV6-5|.|TRBJ1-5|.
TGTGCCAGCGGGGAGGTCCTAGGTAATCAGCCCCAGCATTTT
CASGEVLGNQPQHF
>TRBV18|.|TRBJ1-1|.
TGTGCCAGCTCAGGGGGCTTGAACACTGAAGCTTTCTTT
CASSGGLNTEAFF
>TRBV4-2|once|TRBJ1-3|.
TGTGCCAGCAGCCAAGACCCTCTTAGGGGGTCTGGAAACACCATATATTTT
CASSQDPLRGSGNTIYF